These T cell receptor beta chains were read from a single sample in a study of regulatory T cells in long-lasting Graves disease. Using its own MiXCR run on the multiplex PCR reads, TCRdb lists one record per CDR3 protein. The sample has approximately 210,000 distinct CDR3 sequences; approximately 20% are singletons. Here the sequenced sample was peripheral blood mononuclear cells (PBMCs), taken at new diagnosis, from a patient treated with antithyroid drugs. The receptors originated from a female donor with Graves disease. Both conserved end residues are part of each CDR3. Fields, in order: J gene, V gene, D gene, clone size, CDR3 DNA, CDR3 protein. D genes are given only for firm matches. Clone size is shown for a subset of rows, as once, few, many or a class of expanded clone.

TRBJ2-3,TRBV9,TRBD1,-,TGTGCCAGCAGCGACCCCGGACAGGAGCCACCCTCTGATACGCAGTATTTT,CASSDPGQEPPSDTQYF
TRBJ2-1,TRBV24-1,-,many,TGTGCCACCAGTGTAGCGGCGGGCCAGGATGAGCAGTTCTTC,CATSVAAGQDEQFF
TRBJ2-3,TRBV4-1,-,many,TGCGCCAGCAGCCAAGTGGCTCTGGGGACAGATACGCAGTATTTT,CASSQVALGTDTQYF
TRBJ2-7,TRBV29-1,TRBD1,many,TGCAGCGTTGATTCGGACAGGGGATATAGCCACGAGCAGTACTTC,CSVDSDRGYSHEQYF
TRBJ1-6,TRBV20-1,-,few,TGCAGTGCTAGAGATCACGCCCAGGGTCCAAATTCACCCCTCCACTTT,CSARDHAQGPNSPLHF
TRBJ2-2,TRBV11-2,-,many,TGTGCCAGCAGCGCCCTTAGGTTTACCGGGGAGCTGTTTTTT,CASSALRFTGELFF
TRBJ2-1,TRBV6-2/TRBV6-3,-,many,TGTGCCCCTGGGCCGGAGCAGTTCTTC,CAPGPEQFF
TRBJ1-3,TRBV5-1,-,-,TGCGCCAGCAGCTTGTCGGGGGGCCATGGAAACACCATATATTTT,CASSLSGGHGNTIYF
TRBJ2-4,TRBV12-3/TRBV12-4,-,many,TGTGCCAGCAGTCTAGGCCCAGGGCAGAACATTCAGTACTTC,CASSLGPGQNIQYF
TRBJ1-1,TRBV7-2,-,many,TGTGCCAGCAGCTTAAGAGCCCGGGGCACTGAAGCTTTCTTT,CASSLRARGTEAFF
TRBJ1-2,TRBV7-9,TRBD1,many,TGTGCCAGCAGCTTCCCTGGGACAGGACCCTATGGCTACACCTTC,CASSFPGTGPYGYTF
TRBJ1-3,TRBV11-1,TRBD1,-,TGTGCCAGCAGCGGACGGACAGGGCCTGGAAACACCATATATTTT,CASSGRTGPGNTIYF
TRBJ2-2,TRBV19,-,many,TGTGCCAGTAGTAAATACACCGGGGAGCTGTTTTTT,CASSKYTGELFF
TRBJ2-7,TRBV5-4,TRBD1,-,TGTGCCAGCGCCCCGACAGGGACCTACGAGCAGTACTTC,CASAPTGTYEQYF
TRBJ2-7,TRBV3-1,TRBD2,-,TGTGCCAGCACCCGGGATAGCGGGGATTACGAGCAGTACTTC,CASTRDSGDYEQYF
TRBJ2-5,TRBV5-4,-,-,TGTGCCAGCAGCTCCCCAACGCGGAACCAAGAGACCCAGTACTTC,CASSSPTRNQETQYF
TRBJ1-2,TRBV3-1,-,once,TGTGCCAGCACTCCTGACCGGGACGGGAACTATGGCTACACCTTC,CASTPDRDGNYGYTF
TRBJ1-6,TRBV28,-,-,TGTGCCAGCAGTACCCCCGATTCACCCCTCCACTTT,CASSTPDSPLHF
TRBJ1-5,TRBV27,TRBD1,many,TGTGCCAGCAGCAATGACAGGGGGGATCAGCCCCAGCATTTT,CASSNDRGDQPQHF
TRBJ1-5,TRBV9,TRBD1,-,TGTGCCAGCAGCCGAATCCCGGGACAGGGGGGGGGGGGCAATCAGCCCCAGCATTTT,CASSRIPGQGGGGNQPQHF
TRBJ1-2,TRBV2,-,many,TGTGCCAGCAGGGCTGTTATGGGCACTAACTATGGCTACACCTTC,CASRAVMGTNYGYTF
TRBJ2-7,TRBV10-3,TRBD1,many,TGTGCCATCAGTGAAGACAGGGGTAAACCCTACGAGCAGTACTTC,CAISEDRGKPYEQYF
TRBJ2-3,TRBV28,-,many,TGTGCCAGCAGTTTAATGAGCAGCACAGATACGCAGTATTTT,CASSLMSSTDTQYF
TRBJ2-6,TRBV6-1,-,many,TGTGCCAGCAGCTTGAATGGCGGCAGGGTCTCTGGGGCCAACGTCCTGACTTTC,CASSLNGGRVSGANVLTF
TRBJ2-5,TRBV7-9,-,many,TGTGCCAGCAGCGAGGGATGGGTTATAGAGACCCAGTACTTC,CASSEGWVIETQYF
TRBJ2-7,TRBV6-1,-,few,TGTGCCAGCAGTGAACATAGAGGGGGTACCTACGAGCAGTACTTC,CASSEHRGGTYEQYF
TRBJ2-1,TRBV9,-,many,TGTGCCAGCAGCCCTTACTCGGACAATGAGCAGTTCTTC,CASSPYSDNEQFF
TRBJ2-1,TRBV11-2,-,many,TGTGCCAGCAGCTTATCGAGGTGGGGGAGGAGCTCCTACAATGAGCAGTTCTTC,CASSLSRWGRSSYNEQFF
TRBJ1-3,TRBV11-3,-,-,TGTGCCAGCAGCTTACTCGGACAGAAGGGGTTCTCTGGAAACACCATATATTTT,CASSLLGQKGFSGNTIYF
TRBJ2-1,TRBV12-5,TRBD2,many,TGTGCTAGTGGTTTGACTAGCGGGAGTACGAATGAGCAGTTCTTC,CASGLTSGSTNEQFF
TRBJ2-2,TRBV11-3,-,many,TGTGCCAGCAGCTTAGCCCGGCTTAAGACCGGGGAGCTGTTTTTT,CASSLARLKTGELFF
TRBJ2-1,TRBV6-1,-,many,TGTGCCAGCAGTGTAATCCTTGGTGGGGGCACAGCAAATGAGCAGTTCTTC,CASSVILGGGTANEQFF
TRBJ1-2,TRBV19,-,many,TGTGCCAGTAGTACGAAGGACGGCTATGGCTACACCTTC,CASSTKDGYGYTF
TRBJ1-5,TRBV6-1,-,-,TGTGCCAGCAGCCCCTTAGAAGAAGTAAGTCAGCCCCAGCATTTT,CASSPLEEVSQPQHF
TRBJ2-7,TRBV30,TRBD1,-,TGTGCCTGGAGTACTACAGGGGGCTACGAGCAGTACTTC,CAWSTTGGYEQYF
TRBJ1-6,TRBV2,TRBD1,-,TGTGCCAGCAGTGGGGACAGCTTAATCTATAATTCACCCCTCCACTTT,CASSGDSLIYNSPLHF
TRBJ2-3,TRBV29-1,-,once,TGCAGCGTTGAACTTCTAGCACCCTTCACAGATACGCAGTATTTT,CSVELLAPFTDTQYF
TRBJ2-3,TRBV18,TRBD2,few,TGTGCCAGCTCACCTCCCCAGCGGGAGTACCTCACAGATACGCAGTATTTT,CASSPPQREYLTDTQYF
TRBJ2-3,TRBV7-2,-,many,TGTGCCAGCAGCCCCTCACGGGCTACAGATACGCAGTATTTT,CASSPSRATDTQYF
TRBJ2-3,TRBV7-2,-,many,TGTGCCAGCACCCCCGGGAGAAGCACAGATACGCAGTATTTT,CASTPGRSTDTQYF
TRBJ2-2,TRBV7-8,-,many,TGTGCCAGCAGCTTAACAGGGGAGGTCACCGGGGAGCTGTTTTTT,CASSLTGEVTGELFF
TRBJ1-4,TRBV11-2,-,-,TGTGCCAGCAGTCCTGCCGGGGCTACACGCAATGAAAAACTGTTTTTT,CASSPAGATRNEKLFF
TRBJ1-1,TRBV7-2,-,many,TGTGCCAGCAGCTTACAGGCCTCCCGGGACAATGAAGCTTTCTTT,CASSLQASRDNEAFF
TRBJ1-5,TRBV19,-,-,TGTGCCAGTAGGTCGGGGCAGGGCCATGATCAGCCCCAGCATTTT,CASRSGQGHDQPQHF
TRBJ2-5,TRBV11-2,-,-,TGTGCCAGCAGCTTAGAAGCAGGCCGGGTTCGGGCCCAGTACTTC,CASSLEAGRVRAQYF
TRBJ1-1,TRBV30,-,many,TGTGCCTGGAGTCATCCCGGACAGTCATGGAACACTGAAGCTTTCTTT,CAWSHPGQSWNTEAFF
TRBJ2-7,TRBV6-2/TRBV6-3,TRBD2,few,TGTGCCAGCAGTTACCCTAGCGGGAGGGCCGGGTACGAGCAGTACTTC,CASSYPSGRAGYEQYF
TRBJ2-5,TRBV7-3,-,many,TGTGCCAGCAGCCCAACCTTCGGAGAGACCCAGTACTTC,CASSPTFGETQYF
TRBJ2-7,TRBV18,-,few,TGTGCCAGCTCACCACGGCCAGGGGACTACGAGCAGTACTTC,CASSPRPGDYEQYF
TRBJ2-1,TRBV24-1,TRBD1,many,TGTGCCACCAGTGATTTGGGGGGACGGGACAGGGACAATGAGCAGTTCTTC,CATSDLGGRDRDNEQFF
TRBJ2-2,TRBV16,TRBD2,many,TGTGCCAACAGCCCCTCTAGCGGGCACGGGGAGCTGTTTTTT,CANSPSSGHGELFF
TRBJ2-3,TRBV14,-,many,TGTGCCAGCAGCCAGAGATTACAGGCCCTCACAGATACGCAGTATTTT,CASSQRLQALTDTQYF